One and the same sample provided the 22 T cell receptor beta chains below, sequenced in a study of T cells after yellow fever vaccination. TCRdb independently ran MiXCR on the 5' RACE reads; one entry per CDR3 protein. The sample includes more than 250,000 distinct CDR3 sequences, around 6.8% of them seen just once. Source: PBMCs, taken roughly 47 days after the first yellow fever vaccination. Receptors originate from a man aged 18 to 30 who received the YFV17D yellow fever vaccine.

This clonotype appeared a few times. This sequence joins TRBV6-1 and TRBJ2-3; D may be TRBD2 (5 bases). V lost 6 bases and J 2 bases, leaving 18 bases between the germline ends. CDR1 MNHNS and CDR2 SASEGT come from the germline V gene. This CDR3 comprises 16 residues. In nucleotides, the CDR3 is TGTGCCAGCAGGAAAAACAGCGAACTAGTCACAGATACGCAGTATTTT. Translation gives CASRKNSELVTDTQYF.

Ten or more counts support this clonotype. The chain has TRBV6-2 or TRBV6-3 and TRBJ2-5, with D perhaps matching TRBD1 (5 bases). Trimming cost V 1 base and J 0 bases, with 18 bases left between them. The V gene's germline CDR1 is MNHEY and CDR2 SVGEGT. CDR3 size: 18 residues. This chain's CDR3 is CASSYWGPQAGYQETQYF. CDR3 DNA sequence: TGTGCCAGCAGTTACTGGGGCCCCCAGGCAGGGTACCAAGAGACCCAGTACTTC.

This clonotype has ten or more counts. The chain couples TRBV5-1 to TRBJ2-1, with no clear D. The CDR3 length is 14 residues. V was cut by 0 bases and J by 3 bases, with 7 bases left in between. Germline V gene lookup returns CDR1 SGHRS and CDR2 YFSETQ. CDR3 bases: TGCGCCAGCAGCTTGGTGCAGAGCTACAATGAGCAGTTCTTC. This encodes CASSLVQSYNEQFF.

This sequence joins TRBV9 and TRBJ2-5, with D possibly being TRBD1 (6 bases). The germline gives CDR1 SGDLS, CDR2 YYNGEE. V dropped 0 bases and J dropped 1 base, with 7 bases sitting between them. The CDR3 contains 14 residues. The CDR3 here is CASSVEGVQETQYF. CDR3 nucleotides: TGTGCCAGCAGCGTAGAGGGGGTCCAAGAGACCCAGTACTTC.

The rearrangement joins TRBV29-1 to TRBJ2-1; tentatively, D is TRBD2 (6 bases). Germline V gene lookup returns CDR1 SQVTM and CDR2 ANQGSEA. Trimming cost V 5 bases and J 8 bases, with 25 bases left between them. The CDR3 runs 16 residues. The CDR3: CSVHPAGWGGGDEQFF. The CDR3 DNA sequence: TGCAGCGTTCACCCCGCGGGCTGGGGAGGCGGCGATGAGCAGTTCTTC.

V is TRBV20-1 and J is TRBJ1-6, with D possibly TRBD1 on 5 matching bases. This CDR3 region has 14 residues. The V gene's germline CDR1 is DFQATT and CDR2 SNEGSKA (reference sequence). V dropped 2 bases and J dropped 6 bases, with 11 bases sitting between them. This chain's CDR3 is CSARQDRINSPLHF. The CDR3 DNA sequence: TGCAGTGCTAGACAAGACAGAATTAATTCACCCCTCCACTTT.

This clonotype came up a few times. This rearrangement joins TRBV7-8 to TRBJ1-2; 10 bases align to TRBD1. The CDR3 is made up of 18 amino acids. Trimming cost V 5 bases and J 4 bases; bases outside gene matches: 16. Per the germline V gene, CDR1 is SGHVS and CDR2 is FQNEAQ. The DNA of the CDR3 is TGTGCCAGCAGCCCCCTGGGGGGTCAGGGACAGGGGATCTATGGCTACACCTTC. This gives the protein CASSPLGGQGQGIYGYTF.

The chain employs TRBV7-2 and TRBJ1-1; a weak D match, TRBD1 (5 bases). CDR3 size: 15 residues. Germline V lookup: CDR1 SGHTA, CDR2 FQGNSA. Deletions cut 0 bases from V and 0 bases from J, with 8 bases between. The DNA for the CDR3 is TGTGCCAGCAGCTTAGCGGCGGGGCTGAACACTGAAGCTTTCTTT. Protein product: CASSLAAGLNTEAFF.

This clonotype was seen a few times. The chain links TRBV29-1 to TRBJ2-5; D is possibly TRBD2 (6 bases). With 0 bases removed from V and 3 bases from J, the gap between germline ends came to 14 bases. This CDR3 region has 15 residues. In germline, CDR1 is SQVTM, CDR2 ANQGSEA. CDR3: CSVEDPASEKETQYF. CDR3 nucleotide sequence: TGCAGCGTTGAAGATCCTGCTAGCGAGAAAGAGACCCAGTACTTC.

This clonotype was counted only a few times. The chain recombines TRBV7-2 with TRBJ2-1, with D perhaps being TRBD1 or TRBD2 (5 bases each). Trimming left V 0 bases short and J 10 bases short, with 13 bases between. Germline values: CDR1 SGHTA, CDR2 FQGNSA. This CDR3 is 14 amino acids long. The DNA for the CDR3 is TGTGCCAGCAGCTTAGCCCGGGACCTATTAGAGCAGTTCTTC. Protein: CASSLARDLLEQFF. The complete variable domain, with remaining parts taken from reference TRBV7-2 and TRBJ2-1, reads GAGVSQSPSNKVTEKGKDVELRCDPISGHTALYWYRQSLGQGLEFLIYFQGNSAPDKSGLPSDRFSAERTGGSVSTLTIQRTQQEDSAVYLCASSLARDLLEQFFGPGTRLTVL.

The chain recombines TRBV28 with TRBJ2-4; D not certain. Looked up from germline, CDR1 is MDHEN and CDR2 is SYDVKM. V lost 6 bases, J lost 0 bases, and 18 bases lay in between. The CDR3 has 17 residues. The CDR3 loop reads CASSPPPQELAKNIQYF. CDR3 coding DNA: TGTGCCAGCAGCCCGCCGCCCCAGGAATTAGCCAAAAACATTCAGTACTTC.

This clonotype showed up many times. This chain links TRBV4-3 with TRBJ2-6, with 7 bases lining up with TRBD1. J was trimmed by 0 bases and V by 1 base; bases with no gene match: 3. Germline loops: CDR1 LGHNA, CDR2 YSLEER. This CDR3 region has 17 residues. CDR3 amino acids: CASSQGDRVSGANVLTF. In nucleotides, the CDR3 is TGCGCCAGCAGCCAAGGTGACAGGGTCTCTGGGGCCAACGTCCTGACTTTC.

The V call is TRBV7-2, the J call TRBJ1-1, with D unresolved. V was shortened by 1 base and J by 2 bases, with 11 bases between the two germline ends. The germline CDR1 and CDR2 sequences are SGHTA and FQGNSA. The CDR3 runs to 15 residues. CDR3 sequence (DNA): TGTGCCAGCAGCTTAGGACCTTTAGTCAACACTGAAGCTTTCTTT. Translated: CASSLGPLVNTEAFF.

The chain couples TRBV6-5 to TRBJ1-2; a possible D gene is TRBD1 (5 bases). CDR1 MNHEY and CDR2 SVGAGI come from the germline V gene. V lost 0 bases and J 6 bases, leaving 11 bases between the germline ends. The CDR3 has 14 amino acids. CDR3 coding DNA: TGTGCCAGCAGTTACTCACGGGGGATGGATGGCTACACCTTC. As protein: CASSYSRGMDGYTF.

This clonotype has a handful of counts. The rearrangement joins TRBV7-8 to TRBJ2-5; the D call may be TRBD1 or TRBD2 (5 bases each). The V gene lost 5 bases and the J gene lost 5 bases, with 18 bases spanning the gap. The germline V gene encodes CDR1 SGHVS and CDR2 FQNEAQ. The CDR3 runs to 15 residues. CDR3 sequence reads: CASSTGTSPAETQYF. CDR3 DNA: TGTGCCAGCAGCACCGGGACGAGCCCTGCGGAGACCCAGTACTTC.

The CDR3 coding sequence is TGTGCCAGCAGCCTCGGAGGGCAGAATGAGCAGTTCTTC. The encoded protein is CASSLGGQNEQFF. The rearrangement links TRBV11-2 to TRBJ2-1; D might be TRBD2 (6 bases). The germline V and J ends were trimmed by 5 bases and 7 bases, with 12 bases remaining between them. The CDR3 loop spans 13 amino acids. CDR1 and CDR2 (germline): SGHAT, FQNNGV.

The chain has TRBV4-3 and TRBJ2-5; 9 bases are shared with TRBD2. Trimming at V came to 1 base and at J to 2 bases, leaving 8 bases not matched to a gene. The CDR3 is 17 amino acids. Germline V gene lookup returns CDR1 LGHNA and CDR2 YSLEER. The CDR3 protein is CASSQGRLAAKQETQYF. CDR3 sequence (DNA): TGCGCCAGCAGCCAAGGCCGACTAGCGGCAAAACAAGAGACCCAGTACTTC.

This clonotype occurred a few times. The chain combines TRBV10-2 with TRBJ2-7; D not resolved. Germline V gene data show CDR1 as WSHSY and CDR2 as SAAADI. The CDR3 consists of 11 residues. Trimming pared 2 bases from V and 4 bases from J, leaving 3 bases between. Here the CDR3 reads CASSENYEQYF. The CDR3 nucleotides read TGCGCCAGCAGTGAGAATTACGAGCAGTACTTC.

This clonotype was detected a few times. The gene calls are TRBV7-9 and TRBJ1-1, with D possibly TRBD1 on 5 matching bases. The V end was cut by 8 bases, the J end by 4 bases, with 17 bases between. Germline lookup yields CDR1 SEHNR and CDR2 FQNEAQ (reference sequence). The CDR3 totals 14 residues. CDR3 in amino acids: CASASGGVSTEAFF. CDR3 nucleotide sequence: TGTGCCAGCGCTAGTGGGGGAGTGAGCACTGAAGCTTTCTTT. The variable domain in full, with the rest retrieved from reference TRBV7-9 and TRBJ1-1, is DTGVSQNPRHKITKRGQNVTFRCDPISEHNRLYWYRQTLGQGPEFLTYFQNEAQLEKSRLLSDRFSAERPKGSFSTLEIQRTEQGDSAMYLCASASGGVSTEAFFGQGTRLTVV.

Regarding this clonotype: An end of the junction differs from the germline gene, which may be a read error. The V call is TRBV20-1, the J call TRBJ2-3, with D possibly TRBD1 on 5 matching bases. The germline V gene has CDR1 DFQATT and CDR2 SNEGSKA (reference sequence). The CDR3 spans 14 residues. The CDR3 region has the DNA TGCAGAGCTAGGTGGCAGGGTGGCACAGATACGCAGTATTTT. Its translation: CRARWQGGTDTQYF.

The chain links TRBV7-3 to TRBJ2-2; D unresolved. This CDR3 has 15 residues. Germline V CDR1 and CDR2: SGHTA, FQGTGA. V was cut by 0 bases and J by 5 bases, with 10 bases left in between. The CDR3 reads CASSLTLSGTGELFF. For the CDR3, the DNA is TGTGCCAGCAGCTTAACGTTATCGGGTACCGGGGAGCTGTTTTTT.

The chain recombines TRBV4-3 with TRBJ1-5; no definite D call. Trimming cost V 1 base and J 2 bases, with 9 bases left between them. The CDR3 contains 15 residues. Looked up from germline, CDR1 is LGHNA and CDR2 is YSLEER. CDR3 region: CASSQVMGGNQPQHF. Written as DNA, the CDR3 is TGCGCCAGCAGCCAAGTAATGGGAGGCAATCAGCCCCAGCATTTT.